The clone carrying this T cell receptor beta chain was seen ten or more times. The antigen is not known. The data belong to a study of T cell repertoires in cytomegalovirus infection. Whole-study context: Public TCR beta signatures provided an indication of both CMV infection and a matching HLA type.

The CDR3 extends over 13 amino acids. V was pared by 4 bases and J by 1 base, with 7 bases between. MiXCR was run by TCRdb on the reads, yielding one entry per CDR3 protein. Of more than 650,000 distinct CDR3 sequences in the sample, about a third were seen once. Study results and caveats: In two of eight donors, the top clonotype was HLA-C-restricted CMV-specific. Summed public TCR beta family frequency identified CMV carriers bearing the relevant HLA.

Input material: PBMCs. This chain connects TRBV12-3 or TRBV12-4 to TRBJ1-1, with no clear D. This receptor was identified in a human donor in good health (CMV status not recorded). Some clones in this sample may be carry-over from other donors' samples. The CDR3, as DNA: TGTGCCAGCAGTTATGTCCAGAACACTGAAGCTTTCTTT. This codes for CASSYVQNTEAFF.